This T cell receptor (beta chain) was retrieved from a study of T-cell memory formation after mild COVID-19. Using its own MiXCR run on the 5' RACE reads, TCRdb lists one record per CDR3 protein. The sample has roughly 600,000 distinct CDR3 sequences; more than 15% are singletons. With V trimmed by 3 bases and J by 0 bases, 3 bases remained unmatched. This CDR3 has 15 amino acids. Germline V gives CDR1 KGHDR, CDR2 SFDVKD. The sequenced sample was PBMCs or a T cell subset sorted from them (not recorded which). The clonotype originates from an adult woman who had mild COVID-19 (a few samples of this study predate the infection). Cell type and time point are not known. The chain is built from TRBV24-1 and TRBJ2-5, with 7 bases identical to TRBD1. The DNA of the CDR3 is TGTGCCACCAGTGATACGGGACAGTACCAAGAGACCCAGTACTTC. Residues: CATSDTGQYQETQYF.